The clone carrying this TCR beta chain showed up just a few times. Its specificity is unknown. This specimen belongs to a study of beta chain features in type 1 diabetes. General study points: Sequencing of cDNA might inflate the share of cells that strongly express TCR. Shorter TCRB CDR3s, moderately but significantly so, marked every one of the four CD4+ subsets in Type 1 diabetes patients.

Heparinised blood was drawn once per donor, averaging about 100 mL. What was sequenced were expressed TCRB transcripts, since all of the isolated RNA had been reverse transcribed. This table comes from immunoSEQ multiplex PCR, and its TCRdb copy is limited to in-frame clones, with some not included. The sample lists 600,000 or so clones; more than 12% were seen once. CDR1 is SGHRS and CDR2 is YFSETQ in the germline V gene. This CDR3 is 14 amino acids long. With 2 bases clipped from V and 3 bases from J, the junction kept 2 bases outside the gene matches. Source material: naive CD4+ T cells from blood. The TCR sequence derives from a man aged 18 to 29 with type 1 diabetes. The chain couples TRBV5-1 to TRBJ1-1, with TRBD1 matching over 9 bases. The CDR3 DNA follows: TGCGCCAGCAGCTTACAGGGGGCCTACACTGAAGCTTTCTTT. Protein product: CASSLQGAYTEAFF.